These T cell receptor beta chains were read from a single sample in a study of CD4 T cell repertoires in COVID-19. Here immunoSEQ multiplex PCR was the method, and the copy in TCRdb shows in-frame clones only, minus some. The sample has about 75,000 clones; about 80% are singletons. This specimen was CD4+ T cells from peripheral blood, taken after recovery from COVID-19. Source of these receptors: a human donor who had COVID-19. CDR3s include the opening cysteine and the closing phenylalanine or tryptophan. D genes are given only for firm matches. Rows give clone size only sometimes, using once, few, many, or a class for an expanded clone.

TRBJ2-1 TRBV7-9 - - CASSYGTLQFF TGTGCCAGCAGCTACGGGACTCTGCAGTTCTTC
TRBJ1-1 TRBV6-5 - - CASRRAGINTEAFF TGTGCCAGCAGGCGTGCAGGTATAAACACTGAAGCTTTCTTT
TRBJ1-6 TRBV19 - TRBD1 CASSPRQGISISPLHF TGTGCCAGTAGTCCTCGACAGGGGATATCGATTTCACCCCTCCACTTT
TRBJ1-1 TRBV18 - - CASSPPSRSNTEAFF TGTGCCAGCTCACCACCTTCTAGGTCGAACACTGAAGCTTTCTTT
TRBJ2-7 TRBV7-2 - - CASSLWGNEQYF TGTGCCAGCAGCTTATGGGGGAACGAGCAGTACTTC
TRBJ1-2 TRBV10-3 - - CAISALQGMDGYTF TGTGCCATCAGTGCCCTACAGGGTATGGATGGCTACACCTTC
TRBJ2-3 TRBV2 - TRBD2 CASTQGGTRMDTQYF TGTGCCAGCACCCAAGGGGGGACTAGGATGGATACGCAGTATTTT
TRBJ2-3 TRBV5-4 - - CASSLDSSSTDTQYF TGTGCCAGCAGCTTAGACAGCTCTAGCACAGATACGCAGTATTTT
TRBJ1-2 TRBV10-3 - - CAISESGAFEGYTF TGTGCCATCAGTGAGTCAGGGGCTTTTGAAGGCTACACCTTC
TRBJ1-1 TRBV5-1 - - CASSPRRTNTEAFF TGCGCCAGCAGCCCTCGACGGACCAACACTGAAGCTTTCTTT
TRBJ2-7 TRBV27 few - CASSQGSRHEQYF TGTGCCAGCTCCCAGGGCAGCCGCCACGAGCAGTACTTC
TRBJ2-2 TRBV6-4 - TRBD2 CASSDSTSGTLNTGELFF TGTGCCAGCAGTGACTCAACTAGCGGCACCCTGAACACCGGGGAGCTGTTTTTT
TRBJ2-3 TRBV9 - - CASSVAPEPVTDTQYF TGTGCCAGCAGCGTAGCTCCGGAGCCGGTCACAGATACGCAGTATTTT
TRBJ2-5 TRBV7-2 - - CASSLGTSRGETQYF TGTGCCAGCAGCTTAGGGACCAGCCGGGGGGAGACCCAGTACTTC
TRBJ2-1 TRBV10-3 once - CAISERDGYNEQFF TGTGCCATCAGTGAAAGGGACGGATACAATGAGCAGTTCTTC
TRBJ1-5 TRBV6-5 - - CASRAQGMEGPQHF TGTGCCAGCAGGGCCCAGGGTATGGAGGGGCCCCAGCATTTT
TRBJ2-5 TRBV4-2 - TRBD2 CASSQEGGRRAQETQYF TGTGCCAGCAGCCAAGAGGGGGGGAGGCGGGCTCAAGAGACCCAGTACTTC
TRBJ2-5 TRBV3-1/TRBV3-2 once - CASSQSGEETQYF TGTGCCAGCAGCCAATCGGGGGAAGAGACCCAGTACTTC
TRBJ1-4 TRBV2 - TRBD1 CASSDMLGQVNEKLFF TGTGCCAGCAGTGATATGTTGGGACAGGTTAATGAAAAACTGTTTTTT
TRBJ1-6 TRBV5-6 - TRBD1 CASGQADRGFGSPLHF TGTGCCAGCGGCCAGGCCGACAGGGGGTTTGGGTCACCCCTCCACTTT